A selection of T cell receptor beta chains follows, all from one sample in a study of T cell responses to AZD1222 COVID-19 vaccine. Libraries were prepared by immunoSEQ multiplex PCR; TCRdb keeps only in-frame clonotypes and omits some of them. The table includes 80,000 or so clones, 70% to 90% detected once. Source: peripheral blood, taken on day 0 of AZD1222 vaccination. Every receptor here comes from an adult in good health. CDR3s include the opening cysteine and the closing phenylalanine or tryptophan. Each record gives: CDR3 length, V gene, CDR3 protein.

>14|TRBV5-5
CASSLSTSQETQYF
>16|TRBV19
CASHAMRFATNEKLFF
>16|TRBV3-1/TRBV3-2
CASSQMRLSSYNEQFF
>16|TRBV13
CASSLRGGGGQETQYF
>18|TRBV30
CAWSVPWGSVNSNQPQHF
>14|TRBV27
CASSQTGFRFIQYF
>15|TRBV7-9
CASSFHRDPGNTIYF
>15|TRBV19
CASSSTDRRNQPQHF
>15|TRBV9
CASSAGGAGNTEAFF
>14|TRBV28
CASTPARGNSPLHF
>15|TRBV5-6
CASSWGLAIYNEQFF
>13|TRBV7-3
CASSSYRTDTQYF
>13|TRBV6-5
CASIFGVTGELFF
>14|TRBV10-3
CAISADSLQETQYF
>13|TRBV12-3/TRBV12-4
CASSLDGNYGYTF
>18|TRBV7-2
CASRSPGIRGARGYGYTF
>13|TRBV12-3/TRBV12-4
CASSPGQVGSKFF
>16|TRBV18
CASSPQGQGASNEQFF
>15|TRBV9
CASSVGLAGYNEQFF
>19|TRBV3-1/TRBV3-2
CASSQTGTSGTLGAGELFF
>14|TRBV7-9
CASSPRVGETEAFF
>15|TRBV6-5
CASSYDRVATDTQYF
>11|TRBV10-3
CATSGRTEAFF
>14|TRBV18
CASSPTGGNTEAFF
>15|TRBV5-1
CASSLEGTQGETQYF
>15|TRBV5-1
CASSLRGSGTDTQYF
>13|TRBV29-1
CSVAGWRNQPQHF
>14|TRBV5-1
CASSSGQGYNEQFF
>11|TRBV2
CASSQGAEQYF
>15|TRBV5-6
CASSLFGPNNQPQHF
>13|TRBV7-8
CASSLSLTQPQHF
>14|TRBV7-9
CASSSVQTGSGYTF
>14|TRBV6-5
CASTVAGPTDTQYF
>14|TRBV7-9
CASSLGRSTDTQYF
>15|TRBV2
CASRGQGPFSYEQYF
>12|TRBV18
CASSPQSYEQYF
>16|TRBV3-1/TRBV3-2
CASSQEHRGLGETQYF
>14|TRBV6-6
CASSYRVRDEKLFF
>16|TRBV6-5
CASSYGGTGGITEAFF
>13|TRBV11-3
CASSLAEAGEQYF
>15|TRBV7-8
CASSRPRPNTGELFF
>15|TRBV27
CASSSTGFSNQPQHF
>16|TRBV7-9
CASSLGQFYSSYEQYF
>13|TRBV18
CASSLSLSYEQYF
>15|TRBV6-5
CATLQDQPLSYEQYF
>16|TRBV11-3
CASSPRPTYSNQPQHF
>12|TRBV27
CASKEGAREAFF
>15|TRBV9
CASSVGGAMVDTQYF